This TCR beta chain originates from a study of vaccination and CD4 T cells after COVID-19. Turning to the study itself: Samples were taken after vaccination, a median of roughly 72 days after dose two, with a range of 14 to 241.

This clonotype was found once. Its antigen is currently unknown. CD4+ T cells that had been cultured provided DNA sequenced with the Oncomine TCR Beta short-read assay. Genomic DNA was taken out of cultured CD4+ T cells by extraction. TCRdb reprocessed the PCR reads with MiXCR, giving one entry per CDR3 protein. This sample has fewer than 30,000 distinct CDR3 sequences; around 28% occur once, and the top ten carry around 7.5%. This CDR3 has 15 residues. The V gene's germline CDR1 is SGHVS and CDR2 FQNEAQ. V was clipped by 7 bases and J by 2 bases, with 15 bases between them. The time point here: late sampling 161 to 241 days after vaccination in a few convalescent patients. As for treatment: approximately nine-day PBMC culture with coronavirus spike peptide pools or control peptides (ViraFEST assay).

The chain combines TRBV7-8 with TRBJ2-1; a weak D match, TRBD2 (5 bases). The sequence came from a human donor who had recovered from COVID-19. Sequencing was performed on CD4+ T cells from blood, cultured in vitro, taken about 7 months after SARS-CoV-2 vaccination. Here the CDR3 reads CASTRTSMTYNEQFF. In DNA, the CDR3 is TGTGCCAGCACCAGGACTTCAATGACCTACAATGAGCAGTTCTTC.